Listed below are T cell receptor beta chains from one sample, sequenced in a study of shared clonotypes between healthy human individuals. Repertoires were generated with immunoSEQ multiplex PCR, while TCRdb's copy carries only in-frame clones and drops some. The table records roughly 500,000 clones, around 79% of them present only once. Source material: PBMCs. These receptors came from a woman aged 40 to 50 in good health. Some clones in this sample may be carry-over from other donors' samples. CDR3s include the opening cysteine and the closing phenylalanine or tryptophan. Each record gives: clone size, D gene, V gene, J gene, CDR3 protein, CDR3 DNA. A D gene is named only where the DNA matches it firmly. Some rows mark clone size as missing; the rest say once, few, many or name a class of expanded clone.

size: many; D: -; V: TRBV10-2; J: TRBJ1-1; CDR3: CASGPRFGEAFF; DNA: TGCGCCAGCGGGCCGAGATTTGGCGAAGCTTTCTTT
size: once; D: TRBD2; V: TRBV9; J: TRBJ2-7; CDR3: CASSVGTRTSGTFGGSYEQYF; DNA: TGTGCCAGCAGCGTAGGAACGCGAACTAGCGGAACATTCGGGGGATCCTACGAGCAGTACTTC
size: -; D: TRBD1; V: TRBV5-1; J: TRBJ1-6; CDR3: CASSLVTGETNSPLHF; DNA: TGCGCCAGCAGCCTGGTCACAGGGGAGACTAATTCACCCCTCCACTTT
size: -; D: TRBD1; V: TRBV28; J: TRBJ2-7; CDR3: CASLAGQGKSSYEQYF; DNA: TGTGCCAGCCTCGCCGGACAGGGCAAGAGCTCCTACGAGCAGTACTTC
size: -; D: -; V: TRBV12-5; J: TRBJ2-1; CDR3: CASGLEFGVGIRKFF; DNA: -
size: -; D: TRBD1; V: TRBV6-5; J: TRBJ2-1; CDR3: CASSLTGQGHNEQFF; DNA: TGTGCCAGCAGCCTCACGGGACAGGGGCACAATGAGCAGTTCTTC
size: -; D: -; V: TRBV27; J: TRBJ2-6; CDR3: CASSLKGGSSGANVLTF; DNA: TGTGCCAGCAGTTTAAAGGGCGGATCCTCTGGGGCCAACGTCCTGACTTTC
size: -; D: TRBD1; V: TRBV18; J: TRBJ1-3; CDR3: CASSPGGRGTGNTIYF; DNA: TGTGCCAGCTCACCAGGCGGCAGGGGGACTGGAAACACCATATATTTT
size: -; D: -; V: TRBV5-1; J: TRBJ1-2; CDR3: CASSFDGQPNYGYTF; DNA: TGCGCCAGCAGCTTCGACGGACAGCCTAACTATGGCTACACCTTC
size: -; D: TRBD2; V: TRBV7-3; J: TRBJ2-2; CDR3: CASSSTSGVNTGELFF; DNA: TGTGCCAGCAGCTCGACTAGCGGGGTAAACACCGGGGAGCTGTTTTTT
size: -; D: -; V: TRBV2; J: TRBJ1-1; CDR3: CASNLQGNTEAFF; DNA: TGTGCCAGCAACCTACAGGGGAACACTGAAGCTTTCTTT
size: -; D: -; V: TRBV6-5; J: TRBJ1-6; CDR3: CASRPSPGNNSPLHF; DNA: TGTGCCAGCCGTCCAAGCCCGGGGAATAATTCACCCCTCCACTTT
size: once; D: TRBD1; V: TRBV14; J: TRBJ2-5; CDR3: CASSQLGTGGQETQYF; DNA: TGTGCCAGCAGCCAATTAGGGACAGGGGGACAAGAGACCCAGTACTTC
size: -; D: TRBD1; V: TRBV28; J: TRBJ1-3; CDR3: CASSQQGDSGNTIYF; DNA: TGTGCCAGCAGTCAGCAGGGGGACTCTGGAAACACCATATATTTT
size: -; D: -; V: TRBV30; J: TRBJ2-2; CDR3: CAWRESEELFF; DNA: TGTGCCTGGAGGGAGAGCGAGGAGCTGTTTTTT
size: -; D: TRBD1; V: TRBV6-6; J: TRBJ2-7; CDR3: CASSYPGQGNYEQYF; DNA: TGTGCCAGCAGTTACCCGGGACAGGGGAACTACGAGCAGTACTTC